Listed here are 13 T cell receptor beta chains from one sample, sequenced in a study of T cell responses to AZD1222 COVID-19 vaccine (dated by TCRdb to 2020 to 2022). Libraries were built with the immunoSEQ multiplex PCR assay. As stored in TCRdb, this immuneACCESS dataset retains in-frame rearrangements with V and J assigned. A fraction of the clones does not appear; measured against another copy, unresolved V genes explain less than half of the discrepancy, and the remainder lacks a known reason. The sample table holds roughly 150,000 clones, of which 85% to 95% were seen once. Roughly 1.6% of the sample is held by the ten biggest clonotypes. Sample time point, as interpreted from the label and publication: about 28 days (+/-7) after the second vaccine dose. The sample consisted of peripheral blood, taken 28 days after the second AZD1222 dose. These receptors were collected from an adult who received the AZD1222 COVID-19 vaccine.

The chain combines TRBV2 with TRBJ1-1; 9 nucleotides align to TRBD1. The CDR3 sequence is 17 residues long. V lost 9 bases to trimming and J lost 5 bases; unmatched junction nucleotides: 19. Germline V CDR1 and CDR2: SNHLY, FYNNEI. CDR3 DNA sequence: TGTGCCAGTTCCGAGGGGGGACAGGGAAGGGAGCGGACTGAAGCTTTCTTT. Translating gives CASSEGGQGRERTEAFF.

The chain joins TRBV20-1 to TRBJ2-7, with 9 positions matching TRBD2. The junction had 10 bases not matched to a gene; V was cut back by 3 bases and J by 7 bases. This CDR3 is built from 14 residues. Germline V gene sequence: CDR1 DFQATT, CDR2 SNEGSKA (reference sequence). Here the CDR3 reads CSASKVAGEHEQYF. CDR3 in DNA: TGCAGTGCTAGTAAGGTAGCGGGAGAACATGAGCAGTACTTC.

The DNA for the CDR3 is TGTGCCATCGGGGACAGGGAAAGCTCCTACAATGAGCAGTTCTTC. Protein: CAIGDRESSYNEQFF. The chain uses TRBV6-5 and TRBJ2-1, with 9 nucleotides matching TRBD1. Germline-derived CDR1 and CDR2 are MNHEY and SVGAGI. The CDR3 runs 15 residues. J was trimmed by 0 bases and V by 10 bases; bases with no gene match: 7.

The genes are TRBV12-3 or TRBV12-4 and TRBJ2-1; tentative D call: TRBD2 (5 bases). The V end lost 7 bases, the J end lost 9 bases, and 13 bases lay between the germline ends. The CDR3 sequence is 12 residues long. The DNA for the CDR3 is TGTGCCAGCACCCCGGGGTCTAGTGAGCAGTTCTTC. Its protein is CASTPGSSEQFF.

The rearrangement links TRBV7-8 to TRBJ1-5; unclear D gene. This CDR3 is 15 amino acids long. Germline lookup yields CDR1 SGHVS and CDR2 FQNEAQ. The ends were cut back, 1 base at V and 2 bases at J, with 9 bases in the middle. CDR3 bases: TGTGCCAGCAGCTTAGTCTTCACGGGCAATCAGCCCCAGCATTTT. Translated: CASSLVFTGNQPQHF.

The V and J genes are TRBV7-9 and TRBJ1-2; D remains ambiguous. Germline assignment: CDR1 SEHNR and CDR2 FQNEAQ (reference sequence). The V end was cut by 5 bases, the J end by 3 bases, with 13 bases between. The CDR3 is made up of 14 amino acids. The DNA for the CDR3 is TGTGCCAGCAGCCCTGGGGTGCGAGACTATGGCTACACCTTC. As protein: CASSPGVRDYGYTF. Complete variable domain (other parts from reference TRBV7-9 and TRBJ1-2): DTGVSQNPRHKITKRGQNVTFRCDPISEHNRLYWYRQTLGQGPEFLTYFQNEAQLEKSRLLSDRFSAERPKGSFSTLEIQRTEQGDSAMYLCASSPGVRDYGYTFGSGTRLTVV.

V usage is TRBV27 and J usage is TRBJ1-6; D is unresolved. V lost 6 bases to trimming and J lost 7 bases, with 10 bases between them. The CDR3 has 13 amino acids. Germline lookup yields CDR1 MNHEY and CDR2 SMNVEV (reference sequence). CDR3 loop: CASRLSENSPLHF. CDR3 DNA sequence: TGTGCCAGCAGACTTTCCGAAAATTCACCCCTCCACTTT.

V gene TRBV10-1 combines with J gene TRBJ1-6; TRBD1 matches 7 bases. The CDR3 is made up of 17 amino acids. V shed 8 bases, J shed 10 bases, and the junction held 20 bases outside the gene matches. Per germline, CDR1 WNHNN and CDR2 SYGVQD (reference sequence). CDR3 amino acids: CASGTPKQGTSVSPLHF. The CDR3, as DNA: TGCGCCAGCGGTACCCCAAAACAGGGGACATCTGTCTCACCCCTCCACTTT.

The chain uses TRBV25-1 and TRBJ2-7; 9 bases agree with TRBD1. This CDR3 is built from 16 residues. V gave up 7 bases and J gave up 7 bases; unmatched junction bases: 17. Germline loops: CDR1 MGHDK, CDR2 SYGVNS. The CDR3 DNA follows: TGTGCCAGCATCTCCAGGTCGGGGACAGGGTTGGGGGAGCAGTACTTC. Protein: CASISRSGTGLGEQYF.

J is TRBJ1-2 and V is TRBV6-6; D call uncertain. The CDR3 covers 13 residues. Trimming stripped 2 bases from V and 3 bases from J, with 7 bases between. Germline-derived CDR1 and CDR2 are MNHNY and SVGAGI (reference sequence). DNA of the CDR3: TGTGCCAGCAGTTACATGGGTGACTATGGCTACACCTTC. This encodes CASSYMGDYGYTF.

CDR3 protein: CASSFIPTSSYEQYF. The CDR3 DNA follows: TGTGCCAGCAGTTTTATCCCGACTAGCAGCTACGAGCAGTACTTC. This chain uses TRBV6-5 with TRBJ2-7; 7 positions match TRBD2. Germline assignment: CDR1 MNHEY and CDR2 SVGAGI. V was clipped by 4 bases and J by 3 bases; unmatched bases: 9. The CDR3 runs to 15 residues.

The V call is TRBV5-4, the J call TRBJ1-2; weak D call: TRBD1 (5 bases). The V end was cut by 5 bases, the J end by 4 bases, with 18 bases between. Germline CDR1 SGHNT, CDR2 YYREEE (reference sequence). This CDR3 spans 15 amino acids. The CDR3 spells CASRTSGSFGYGYTF. The CDR3, as DNA: TGTGCCAGCAGAACATCAGGGAGTTTTGGCTATGGCTACACCTTC.

The CDR3 loop reads CASRGGFSGNTIYF. CDR3 coding DNA: TGTGCCAGCCGGGGGGGATTCTCTGGAAACACCATATATTTT. J is TRBJ1-3 and V is TRBV6-6; tentatively, D is TRBD1 (5 bases). CDR1 MNHNY and CDR2 SVGAGI come from the germline V gene (reference sequence). V lost 8 bases and J 0 bases, leaving 11 bases between the germline ends. The CDR3 is 14 amino acids.